These 14 T cell receptor beta chains came from one sample sequenced in a study of blood T cell repertoires in COVID-19. The protocol was immunoSEQ multiplex PCR, while the TCRdb copy is restricted to in-frame clones and leaves out a portion. The data hold roughly 210,000 clones, with 88% observed a single time. Sequenced: peripheral blood. All receptors come from a man between 65 and 85 years old with acute or convalescent COVID-19.

The count of this clone is one. The chain combines TRBV4-3 with TRBJ2-7; possible D gene TRBD1, 6 bases. V lost 0 bases, J lost 2 bases, and 8 bases lay in between. The CDR3 contains 14 residues. CDR1 and CDR2 (germline): LGHNA, YSLEER. The CDR3 protein is CASSQDQGPYEQYF. The CDR3 DNA reads as TGCGCCAGCAGCCAAGATCAGGGGCCCTACGAGCAGTACTTC.

The rearrangement links TRBV9 to TRBJ2-1; 7 nucleotides agree with TRBD2. J gave up 8 bases and V 0 bases, and 5 bases lay outside the gene matches. This CDR3 region has 14 residues. Germline V gene data show CDR1 as SGDLS and CDR2 as YYNGEE. The CDR3 region is CASSVVGGPHEQFF. CDR3 nucleotide sequence: TGTGCCAGCAGCGTAGTGGGAGGGCCGCATGAGCAGTTCTTC.

The chain is built from TRBV2 and TRBJ2-1; D gene uncertain. With 6 bases removed from V and 9 bases from J, the gap between germline ends came to 15 bases. There are 13 residues in the CDR3. Germline CDR1 is SNHLY and CDR2 is FYNNEI. CDR3: CASSVQQLGEQFF. Written as DNA, the CDR3 is TGTGCCAGCAGCGTCCAACAGTTGGGTGAGCAGTTCTTC. Filled out from reference TRBV2 and TRBJ2-1, the complete variable domain reads EPEVTQTPSHQVTQMGQEVILRCVPISNHLYFYWYRQILGQKVEFLVSFYNNEISEKSEIFDDQFSVERPDGSNFTLKIRSTKLEDSAMYFCASSVQQLGEQFFGPGTRLTVL.

The chain employs TRBV28 and TRBJ2-6; 11 bases match TRBD2. The junction had 8 bases not matched to a gene; V was cut back by 8 bases and J by 2 bases. This CDR3 contains 17 residues. Germline V gene data show CDR1 as MDHEN and CDR2 as SYDVKM. CDR3 residues: CASGKTSGKPGANVLTF. Written as DNA, the CDR3 is TGTGCCAGCGGAAAGACTAGCGGGAAGCCTGGGGCCAACGTCCTGACTTTC.

The chain employs TRBV3-1 (or the pseudogene TRBV3-2) and TRBJ2-1; TRBD2 matches 8 bases. V was clipped by 3 bases and J by 6 bases; unmatched bases: 7. The CDR3 extends over 15 amino acids. Germline V gene sequence: CDR1 LGHDT, CDR2 YNNKEL (reference sequence). The CDR3 reads CASSQGLVGPNEQFF. DNA of the CDR3: TGTGCCAGCAGCCAGGGACTAGTGGGACCCAATGAGCAGTTCTTC.

CDR3 nucleotide sequence: TGTGCCAGCAGTTACCGTACAAGCTCCTACAATGAGCAGTTCTTC. This gives the protein CASSYRTSSYNEQFF. J is TRBJ2-1 and V is TRBV6-5; D not resolved. CDR1 is MNHEY, CDR2 SVGAGI, per germline. The CDR3 sequence is 15 residues long. V gave up 2 bases and J gave up 0 bases, with 8 bases separating them.

The rearrangement uses TRBV7-9 and TRBJ2-7; 14 bases fit TRBD2. With 4 bases clipped from V and 3 bases from J, the junction kept 5 bases outside the gene matches. There are 16 residues in the CDR3. The germline V gene encodes CDR1 SEHNR and CDR2 FQNEAQ (reference sequence). The CDR3 nucleotides read TGTGCCAGCAGCTCGGGACTAGCGGGAGTCCGCTACGAGCAGTACTTC. This gives the protein CASSSGLAGVRYEQYF.

The chain couples TRBV11-2 to TRBJ2-6, with TRBD1 matching over 9 bases. The CDR3 sequence is 16 residues long. The trim removed 5 bases at V and 2 bases at J, leaving 4 bases unmatched. Germline loops: CDR1 SGHAT, CDR2 FQNNGV. The CDR3 bases are TGTGCCAGCAGCGGTTGGACAGGGGCTGGGGCCAACGTCCTGACTTTC. This gives the protein CASSGWTGAGANVLTF.

The genes are TRBV4-2 and TRBJ2-7; 7 bases are shared with TRBD2. The CDR3 spans 16 residues. Germline trimming cut 3 bases from V and 0 bases from J; bases unmatched to any gene: 8. CDR1 and CDR2 (germline): LGHNA, YNFKEQ. CDR3 amino acids: CASSHRGDVSSYEQYF. CDR3 DNA sequence: TGTGCCAGCAGCCACCGGGGGGACGTATCCTCCTACGAGCAGTACTTC.

As DNA, the CDR3 is TGTGCCAGCAGCCCAACAGGGTGGGAGACCCAGTACTTC. Translated: CASSPTGWETQYF. The V and J genes are TRBV12-3 or TRBV12-4 and TRBJ2-5, with D possibly matching TRBD1 (6 bases). V lost 6 bases to trimming and J lost 5 bases, with 13 bases between them. This CDR3 has 13 residues.

The rearrangement uses TRBV6-2 or TRBV6-3 and TRBJ1-5, with D possibly TRBD1 on 5 matching bases. The germline gives CDR1 MNHEY, CDR2 SVGEGT. V lost 6 bases to trimming and J lost 6 bases, with 18 bases between them. CDR3 length: 15 residues. CDR3 bases: TGTGCCAGCAGCTATACCTTGACAGTTATTCAGCCCCAGCATTTT. Translated: CASSYTLTVIQPQHF.

This chain's CDR3 is CASSPNSEGIYGYTF. CDR3 coding DNA: TGTGCCAGCTCACCAAATTCGGAGGGAATCTATGGCTACACCTTC. The V and J genes are TRBV18 and TRBJ1-2; D is ambiguous. V lost 2 bases, J lost 4 bases, and 14 bases lay in between. CDR1 KGHSH and CDR2 LQKENI come from the germline V gene. This CDR3 has 15 amino acids.

The chain joins TRBV7-9 to TRBJ2-7; no reliable D call. Trimming removed 3 bases from V and 5 bases from J, with 14 bases in between. The CDR3 extends over 14 amino acids. Germline values: CDR1 SEHNR, CDR2 FQNEAQ (reference sequence). In DNA, the CDR3 is TGTGCCAGCAGCTTTACAGTCTCTTCCAACGAGCAGTACTTC. Translating gives CASSFTVSSNEQYF.

This clone was picked up one time. The DNA of the CDR3 is TGCGCCAGCAGCCAGGTCCTCGGCAATGAGCAGTTCTTC. This encodes CASSQVLGNEQFF. This rearrangement joins TRBV4-3 to TRBJ2-1; D is uncertain. Germline values: CDR1 LGHNA, CDR2 YSLEER. V was clipped by 3 bases and J by 6 bases, with 9 bases between them. The CDR3 sequence is 13 residues long.